This T cell receptor beta chain was recorded in a study of cytotoxic CD8 clonotypes in ibrutinib-treated CLL. Turning to the study itself: The taking of response samples occurred after a median about 13 months of treatment, with a range of 6 to 36.

The length of the CDR3 is 13 residues. Germline CDR1 and CDR2: SGHDT and YYEEEE. After removal of 4 bases from V and 2 bases from J, the junction contained 3 bases not matched to a gene. TCRdb keeps only in-frame clones here, not all; method: immunoSEQ multiplex PCR. The sample has some 200,000 clones, about 72% seen once. J is TRBJ2-7 and V is TRBV5-6; 7 nucleotides align to TRBD1. The receptor was derived from a human donor with chronic lymphocytic leukemia. The sequences come from PBMCs, collected after 24 months of ibrutinib treatment. This CDR3 is CASSAGTAYEQYF. The CDR3 DNA reads as TGTGCCAGCAGCGCAGGGACAGCCTACGAGCAGTACTTC.